These T cell receptor beta chains were read from a single sample in a study of T cell repertoires in aging, cancer and after chemotherapy. TCRdb passed the multiplex PCR reads through MiXCR, listing each CDR3 protein once. This table has about 13,000 distinct CDR3 sequences, under 30% appearing once. Sequenced sample: blood. The receptors shown here come from a human donor in good health. Both conserved end residues are part of each CDR3. The D gene is left open where the match is weak. Size is omitted from some rows. Given values are once, few, many or a class for expanded clones.

D | J | V | size | DNA | CDR3
NA | TRBJ1-6 | TRBV19 | few | TGTGCCAGTAGTATAGCGGGGTTGCGGCATAATTCACCCCTCCACTTT | CASSIAGLRHNSPLHF
NA | TRBJ1-5 | TRBV30 | NA | TGTGCCTGGAGTAAGGGGGACTCAAATCAGCCCCAGCATTTT | CAWSKGDSNQPQHF
NA | TRBJ1-2 | TRBV30 | NA | TGTGCCTGGAGTATTGGGACACCTGGCGAGGGCTATGGCTACACCTTC | CAWSIGTPGEGYGYTF
NA | TRBJ1-1 | TRBV30 | medium-sized | TGTGCCTGGATAAGTTTGACAAAGAACACTGAAGCTTTCTTT | CAWISLTKNTEAFF
TRBD1 | TRBJ2-2 | TRBV10-3 | NA | TGTGCCATCAGCAATCGACAGGGCGTAGTAGGCGGGGAGCTGTTTTTT | CAISNRQGVVGGELFF
NA | TRBJ1-6 | TRBV30 | once | TGTACCTGGAGTCAAATGGCGGCAGCGTATAATTCACCCCTCCACTTT | CTWSQMAAAYNSPLHF
NA | TRBJ2-3 | TRBV7-6 | NA | TGTGCCAGCAGCCCGACCAGGGATTTACGGGGCGCAGATACGCAGTATTTT | CASSPTRDLRGADTQYF
NA | TRBJ1-1 | TRBV13 | NA | TGTGCCAGCAGCTCCCAGGGTGGGAACACTGAAGCTTTCTTT | CASSSQGGNTEAFF
NA | TRBJ2-7 | TRBV7-9 | NA | TGTGCCAGCAGCTTATCGGGCGGGGTCAACAGCTCGGACTTC | CASSLSGGVNSSDF
NA | TRBJ2-3 | TRBV20-1 | NA | TGCAGTGCTAGGGCCCGCTACCGGGGGGCCCTCGGCACAGATACGCAGTATTTT | CSARARYRGALGTDTQYF
TRBD2 | TRBJ2-7 | TRBV12-3/TRBV12-4 | NA | TGTGCCAGCAGTCCCTCAGCGGGGGGTACCTACGAGCAGTACTTC | CASSPSAGGTYEQYF
NA | TRBJ2-3 | TRBV12-3/TRBV12-4 | NA | TGTGCCAGCAGTTTACGGGATACGCAGTATTTT | CASSLRDTQYF
NA | TRBJ2-2 | TRBV27 | NA | TGTGCCAGCAGTTTATTTAGAACCGGGGAGCTGTTTTTT | CASSLFRTGELFF
NA | TRBJ2-5 | TRBV12-3/TRBV12-4 | NA | TGTGCCAGCAGTGGGGGGGGCAGGGGTAGGGAGACCCAGTACTTC | CASSGGGRGRETQYF
NA | TRBJ2-2 | TRBV15 | NA | TGTGCCACCAGCAGAGATCCGGTTGGACACTCCACCGGGGAGCTGTTTTTT | CATSRDPVGHSTGELFF
NA | TRBJ2-7 | TRBV28 | few | TGTGCCAGCAGTTCAGGGACCACCAACTACGAGCAGTACTTC | CASSSGTTNYEQYF
NA | TRBJ2-5 | TRBV12-3/TRBV12-4 | NA | TGTGCCAGCTCACCAGGTGTCCAAGAGACCCAGTACTTC | CASSPGVQETQYF